One sample yielded the 15 T cell receptor beta chains listed below, sequenced in a study of identical twins. TCRdb reprocessed the 5' RACE reads with MiXCR, giving one entry per CDR3 protein. The sample has around 530,000 distinct CDR3 sequences, 13% to 15% seen once. This sample was also put to use in a study of yellow fever vaccine responses in identical twins.

Sequencing used CD4+ T cells sorted from blood. The source of these receptors is a woman under 30 in good health.

The table lists this clonotype with a few counts. The rearrangement joins TRBV2 to TRBJ2-1; no reliable D call. The CDR3 runs to 12 residues. The germline CDR1 and CDR2 sequences are SNHLY and FYNNEI. V lost 2 bases and J 9 bases, leaving 8 bases between the germline ends. The chain's CDR3 is CASSENVGEQFF. The CDR3 DNA follows: TGTGCCAGCAGTGAAAACGTTGGTGAGCAGTTCTTC.

Details on this clonotype: A read error may account for a junction end that differs from germline. This chain connects TRBV28 to TRBJ1-5; 8 bases map to TRBD1. This CDR3 has 18 residues. The V gene's germline CDR1 is MDHEN and CDR2 SYDVKM. The DNA for the CDR3 is TGTGCCAGCACTCCCAGAAGGACAGGGAGCTTTAGCAATCAGCCCGAGCATTTT. Translated, it gives CASTPRRTGSFSNQPEHF.

The chain joins TRBV7-9 to TRBJ2-1; 8 bases are a match to TRBD2. V gave up 4 bases and J gave up 6 bases; unmatched junction bases: 11. CDR1 SEHNR and CDR2 FQNEAQ come from the germline V gene (reference sequence). CDR3 length: 16 residues. CDR3 bases: TGTGCCAGCAGCTCCCGAGGGACTAGTGTGGCCAATGAGCAGTTCTTC. Amino acid sequence: CASSSRGTSVANEQFF. Drawing the rest from reference TRBV7-9 and TRBJ2-1, the complete variable domain is DTGVSQNPRHKITKRGQNVTFRCDPISEHNRLYWYRQTLGQGPEFLTYFQNEAQLEKSRLLSDRFSAERPKGSFSTLEIQRTEQGDSAMYLCASSSRGTSVANEQFFGPGTRLTVL.

The chain combines TRBV27 with TRBJ2-3; possibly TRBD2 for D (5 bases). The CDR3 is 13 residues long. Trimming cost V 7 bases and J 0 bases, with 8 bases left between them. The germline CDR1 and CDR2 sequences are MNHEY and SMNVEV (reference sequence). CDR3 DNA sequence: TGTGCCAGCAAAAAGCGGAGCACAGATACGCAGTATTTT. Translated, it gives CASKKRSTDTQYF.

This clonotype was counted between two and nine times. V is TRBV7-2 and J is TRBJ2-3; 12 bases are shared with TRBD2. Germline lookup yields CDR1 SGHTA and CDR2 FQGNSA. The J segment lost 1 base and the V segment lost 3 bases, leaving 8 bases of the junction unmatched. This CDR3 comprises 18 residues. Here the CDR3 reads CASSLTARTSGGTDTQYF. As DNA, the CDR3 is TGTGCCAGCAGCTTGACCGCTAGGACTAGCGGGGGCACAGATACGCAGTATTTT.

The CDR3 loop reads CASSLVAGQGTDTQYF. The CDR3 region has the DNA TGTGCCAGCAGCTTAGTGGCCGGCCAGGGAACAGATACGCAGTATTTT. V usage is TRBV7-6 and J usage is TRBJ2-3, with D possibly TRBD1 on 5 matching bases. CDR3 length equals 16 residues. Germline loops: CDR1 SGHVS, CDR2 FNYEAQ. V was pared by 1 base and J by 3 bases, with 14 bases between.

The CDR3 reads CASPDRGFNYEQYV. The CDR3 bases are TGCGCCAGTCCCGACAGGGGGTTTAACTACGAGCAGTACGTC. The chain has TRBV5-1 and TRBJ2-7; 9 bases agree with TRBD1. There are 14 residues in the CDR3. The germline V gene encodes CDR1 SGHRS and CDR2 YFSETQ. The junction had 9 bases not matched to a gene; V was cut back by 8 bases and J by 3 bases.

The rearrangement links TRBV18 to TRBJ2-1; D is unclear. The CDR3 is 16 amino acids. V was trimmed by 6 bases and J by 3 bases, leaving 18 bases between them. Per germline, CDR1 KGHSH and CDR2 LQKENI. CDR3 in amino acids: CASSPLWAVDYNEQFF. For the CDR3, the DNA is TGTGCCAGCTCGCCTCTCTGGGCGGTTGACTACAATGAGCAGTTCTTC.

This clonotype appeared a few times. The chain recombines TRBV7-9 with TRBJ2-1, with D possibly being TRBD1 (5 bases). Trimming took off 1 base at V and 7 bases at J, with 11 bases between the two ends. In germline, CDR1 is SEHNR, CDR2 FQNEAQ (reference sequence). The CDR3 spans 14 residues. The chain's CDR3 is CASSLEGYENEQFF. Written as DNA, the CDR3 is TGTGCCAGCAGCTTAGAGGGGTATGAGAATGAGCAGTTCTTC. Complete variable domain (other parts from reference TRBV7-9 and TRBJ2-1): DTGVSQNPRHKITKRGQNVTFRCDPISEHNRLYWYRQTLGQGPEFLTYFQNEAQLEKSRLLSDRFSAERPKGSFSTLEIQRTEQGDSAMYLCASSLEGYENEQFFGPGTRLTVL.

This clonotype was seen more than once but under ten times. The chain uses TRBV15 and TRBJ2-1, with D possibly matching TRBD2 (5 bases). Germline V CDR1 and CDR2: LNHNV, YYDKDF (reference sequence). This CDR3 comprises 15 residues. V shed 0 bases and J shed 4 bases, with 10 bases lying between them. The DNA for the CDR3 is TGTGCCACCAGCAGAGATCGGGGAAGTTACAATGAGCAGTTCTTC. It codes for CATSRDRGSYNEQFF.

This clonotype was seen more than once but under ten times. The V and J genes are TRBV5-6 and TRBJ1-1; D gene unclear. Trimming left V 4 bases short and J 0 bases short, with 16 bases between. The CDR3 consists of 16 residues. The germline gives CDR1 SGHDT, CDR2 YYEEEE. CDR3 region: CASSKSRPFMNTEAFF. In nucleotides, the CDR3 is TGTGCCAGCAGCAAAAGCAGGCCCTTTATGAACACTGAAGCTTTCTTT.

The J gene is TRBJ2-2, the V gene TRBV14; 9 nucleotides match TRBD1. Per germline, CDR1 SGHDN and CDR2 FVKESK. V shed 1 base and J 7 bases; nucleotides not matched to a gene: 7. The CDR3 consists of 16 residues. CDR3 nucleotides: TGTGCCAGCAGCCAAGTAACACAGGGGGCAGGCGGGGAGCTGTTTTTT. Its protein product is CASSQVTQGAGGELFF.

This clonotype has just a few counts. The genes are TRBV7-9 and TRBJ1-1; possible D gene TRBD1, 5 bases. Per the germline V gene, CDR1 is SEHNR and CDR2 is FQNEAQ (reference sequence). V shed 3 bases and J shed 1 base, with 12 bases lying between them. The CDR3 consists of 15 residues. The CDR3 DNA reads as TGTGCCAGCAGCTTCTGGGGGGGGGAGAACACTGAAGCTTTCTTT. This gives the protein CASSFWGGENTEAFF.

The CDR3 DNA sequence: TGTGCCAGCAGTGAAGCCCCCTATGCAGGGGGGGGCGATACGCAGTATTTT. It yields the protein CASSEAPYAGGGDTQYF. The chain is built from TRBV2 and TRBJ2-3; D possibly uses TRBD1 or TRBD2 (7 bases each). V shed 0 bases and J shed 6 bases, with 19 bases lying between them. Germline V CDR1 and CDR2: SNHLY, FYNNEI. The CDR3 runs to 17 residues.

This clonotype was seen more than once but under ten times. The chain carries TRBV15 and TRBJ2-5; tentatively, D is TRBD2 (6 bases). The CDR3 extends over 15 amino acids. The germline CDR1 and CDR2 sequences are LNHNV and YYDKDF (reference sequence). Trimming removed 2 bases at V and 1 base at J, with 11 bases between. As DNA, the CDR3 is TGTGCCACCAGCAGAATGGGGGGTTTCCAAGAGACCCAGTACTTC. Residues: CATSRMGGFQETQYF.